This is a list of T cell receptor beta chains from one sample in a study of technical replicates of blood from a few donors. The table came from immunoSEQ multiplex PCR; TCRdb's copy has only in-frame clones and leaves some out. The sample contains approximately 92,000 clones, 85% to 95% of which appear only once. Specimen: T cells isolated from PBMCs. These receptors originate from a human donor in good health. Both conserved end residues are trimmed from each CDR3. The D gene is left open where the match is weak.

>TRBV19|12|TRBD1
ASNTDRGVNEQF
>TRBV5-6|14|TRBD2
ASSVSLAGGPEELF
>TRBV12-5|10|TRBD1
ASGKTGGSYT
>TRBV5-1|12|NA
ASSTGRGVETQY
>TRBV27|16|TRBD2
ASSFGLAGGPSTDTQY
>TRBV27|12|NA
ASSLNRETDTQY
>TRBV5-6|13|NA
ASSLLVRLADTQY
>TRBV23-1|13|NA
ASSHRGNDTDTQY
>TRBV30|10|TRBD2
AWWVAGDEQY
>TRBV19|10|NA
ARLTVNTEAF
>TRBV30|14|NA
AWSMEPAFFIHEQY
>TRBV27|12|NA
ASSLEGLVNEQF
>TRBV5-1|14|NA
ASSHNTGFNTGELF
>TRBV25-1|14|TRBD2
ASSEYGTILGGELF
>TRBV7-2|12|NA
ASSPHGAKNIQY
>TRBV19|11|NA
ASSVPRGYGYT
>TRBV19|14|NA
ASSIIPGDPYNEQF
>TRBV7-3|14|NA
ASSLILADGINEQF
>TRBV7-9|13|TRBD1
ASSDGQGAYQPQH
>TRBV18|12|TRBD1
ASSRGTDLNTIY
>TRBV7-9|13|TRBD2
ASSHQRDPPYEQY
>TRBV11-2|14|TRBD2
ASSLVELAGGNEQF
>TRBV7-9|13|TRBD1
VSSFWGTASYEQY
>TRBV12-2|11|NA
ASRWAANYGYT
>TRBV4-3|14|TRBD2
ASTEGASGTTGELF
>TRBV7-3|11|TRBD1
ASTGQGYYEQY
>TRBV25-1|11|TRBD1
ASTGEANTEAF
>TRBV7-9|14|TRBD2
ASSLEAGGTYNEQF
>TRBV5-1|13|NA
ASSFPLETNNEQF
>TRBV5-1|15|TRBD2
ASSDGLAGSSYNEQF
>TRBV11-3|10|NA
ASSQGLYEQY
>TRBV5-1|12|NA
ASSPEQGNTEAF
>TRBV4-1|10|TRBD1
ASSQRGHGYT
>TRBV7-2|12|NA
ASSLVGGGETQY
>TRBV4-2|18|TRBD2
ASSQDSLLAGSPLPYEQY
>TRBV11-3|13|TRBD2
ASSRAGARGETQY
>TRBV27|13|NA
ASSFSGSTYNEQF
>TRBV19|14|TRBD2
ASSAAGGGSYNEQF